Shown below are 8 T cell receptor beta chains from a single sample sequenced in a study of shared clonotypes between healthy human individuals. Naive-designated CD8 cells lacked CD45RO, were positively enriched for CCR7, and omitted terminally differentiated effector memory CD45RA+ cells. Repertoires were generated with immunoSEQ multiplex PCR, while TCRdb's copy carries only in-frame clones and drops some. The sample contains roughly 2 million clones, approximately 94% of which appear only once. The specimen sequenced was naive CD8+ T cells sorted from blood. The receptors shown here come from a man between 18 and 35 years old in good health.

The rearrangement joins TRBV7-9 to TRBJ2-1; the D gene is possibly TRBD1 (6 bases). The V end was cut by 5 bases, the J end by 5 bases, with 28 bases between. The germline V gene has CDR1 SEHNR and CDR2 FQNEAQ (reference sequence). The CDR3 runs to 19 residues. The chain's CDR3 is CASSEKDSVGSSPHNEQFF. DNA for the CDR3: TGTGCCAGCAGCGAGAAGGACAGCGTAGGGAGTTCCCCCCACAATGAGCAGTTCTTC.

This chain's CDR3 is CASSLWASGGPDTQYF. In DNA form, the CDR3 reads TGTGCCAGCAGCTTATGGGCTAGCGGGGGGCCAGATACGCAGTATTTT. This chain links TRBV7-8 with TRBJ2-3, with 11 bases aligning to TRBD2. The CDR3 is 16 residues long. The V segment lost 2 bases and the J segment 4 bases; nucleotides outside the gene matches: 5. The V gene's germline CDR1 is SGHVS and CDR2 FQNEAQ.

The chain links TRBV13 to TRBJ2-1; D may be TRBD1 (6 bases). Germline CDR1 PRHDT, CDR2 FYEKMQ (reference sequence). CDR3 length: 14 residues. The germline V and J ends were trimmed by 6 bases and 8 bases, with 17 bases remaining between them. The CDR3 sequence: CASSQGGRVDEQFF. The CDR3 DNA reads as TGTGCCAGCAGTCAAGGGGGAAGGGTTGATGAGCAGTTCTTC.

The chain uses TRBV2 and TRBJ1-2; weak D call: TRBD1 (5 bases). The ends were cut back, 11 bases at V and 5 bases at J, with 21 bases in the middle. The CDR3 is made up of 14 amino acids. Germline V gene data show CDR1 as SNHLY and CDR2 as FYNNEI. This CDR3 is CAWEGTDTSYGYTF. CDR3 DNA: TGTGCCTGGGAAGGGACGGATACCAGTTATGGCTACACCTTC.

J is TRBJ1-5 and V is TRBV6-1, with TRBD1 identical over 7 bases. CDR3 size: 15 residues. J lost 3 bases, V lost 5 bases, and 7 bases had no gene match. Germline V CDR1 and CDR2: MNHNS, SASEGT. In nucleotides, the CDR3 is TGTGCCAGCAGTCCCCAGGGGGAAATCAATCAGCCCCAGCATTTT. As protein: CASSPQGEINQPQHF.

This rearrangement joins TRBV5-4 to TRBJ2-3; 9 nucleotides agree with TRBD2. The CDR3 has 14 amino acids. The germline V gene has CDR1 SGHNT and CDR2 YYREEE (reference sequence). After removal of 0 bases from V and 5 bases from J, the junction contained 1 base not matched to a gene. As DNA, the CDR3 is TGTGCCAGCAGCTTGGGACTAGCGGTAGATACGCAGTATTTT. The encoded protein is CASSLGLAVDTQYF.

This clone was observed a single time. The chain joins TRBV6-6 to TRBJ2-2; TRBD2 agrees at 13 bases. CDR1 MNHNY and CDR2 SVGAGI come from the germline V gene (reference sequence). The CDR3 runs to 16 residues. After removal of 5 bases from V and 7 bases from J, the junction contained 7 bases not matched to a gene. CDR3 nucleotides: TGTGCCAGCAGTCTAGGACTAGCGGGAGATGTCGGGGAGCTGTTTTTT. Amino acid sequence: CASSLGLAGDVGELFF.

The J gene is TRBJ2-1, the V gene TRBV27; tentatively, D is TRBD1 (6 bases). The V gene's germline CDR1 is MNHEY and CDR2 SMNVEV (reference sequence). V was cut by 3 bases and J by 9 bases, with 15 bases left in between. CDR3 length: 14 residues. The CDR3 loop is CASSFRGASGEQFF. CDR3 bases: TGTGCCAGCAGTTTCAGGGGAGCTTCAGGTGAGCAGTTCTTC.